This T cell receptor (beta chain) was observed in a study of radiotherapy plus CTLA-4 blockade in lung cancer. In the study overall: Disease control was achieved by approximately 30% of patients, and objective responses by 18%.

Between the trimmed V and J ends, which lost 2 bases and 5 bases, there was a span of 7 bases. Germline CDR1 and CDR2: KGHSH and LQKENI. The CDR3 sequence is 13 residues long. Findings and limits, study-wide: Interferon-beta and early blood T cell clone dynamics reportedly predicted response best.

Points on this clone: What it binds is not known.

Sequenced by immunoSEQ multiplex PCR; TCRdb stores in-frame clones only, minus some. The table records fewer than 55,000 clones, roughly three quarters of them present only once. The chain uses TRBV18 and TRBJ1-5; weak D call: TRBD1 (6 bases). The source is a human donor with non-small cell lung cancer whose response to radiotherapy plus ipilimumab could not be evaluated. The sequenced sample was peripheral blood, obtained from a patient treated with radiotherapy plus ipilimumab. The CDR3 reads CASSPGGDQPQHF. The CDR3 coding sequence is TGTGCCAGCTCACCAGGGGGCGATCAGCCCCAGCATTTT.